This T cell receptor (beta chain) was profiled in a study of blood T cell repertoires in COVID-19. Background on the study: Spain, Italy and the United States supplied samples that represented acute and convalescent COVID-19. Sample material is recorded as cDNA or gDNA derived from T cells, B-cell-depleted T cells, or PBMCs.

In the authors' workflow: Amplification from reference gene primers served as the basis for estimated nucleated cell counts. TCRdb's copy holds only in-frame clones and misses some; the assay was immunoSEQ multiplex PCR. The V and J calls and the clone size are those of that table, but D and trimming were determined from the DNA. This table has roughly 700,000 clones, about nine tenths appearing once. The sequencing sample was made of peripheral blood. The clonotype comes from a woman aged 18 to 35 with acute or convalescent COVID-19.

The CDR3 nucleotides read TGCGCCAGCAGTCCAAGCGGGACCACTAACTATGGCTACACCTTC. Translation: CASSPSGTTNYGYTF. The V call is TRBV4-1, the J call TRBJ1-2; D may be TRBD1 (5 bases). Germline assignment: CDR1 MGHRA and CDR2 YSYEKL. Trimming removed 6 bases from V and 0 bases from J, with 14 bases in between. This CDR3 is built from 15 residues.